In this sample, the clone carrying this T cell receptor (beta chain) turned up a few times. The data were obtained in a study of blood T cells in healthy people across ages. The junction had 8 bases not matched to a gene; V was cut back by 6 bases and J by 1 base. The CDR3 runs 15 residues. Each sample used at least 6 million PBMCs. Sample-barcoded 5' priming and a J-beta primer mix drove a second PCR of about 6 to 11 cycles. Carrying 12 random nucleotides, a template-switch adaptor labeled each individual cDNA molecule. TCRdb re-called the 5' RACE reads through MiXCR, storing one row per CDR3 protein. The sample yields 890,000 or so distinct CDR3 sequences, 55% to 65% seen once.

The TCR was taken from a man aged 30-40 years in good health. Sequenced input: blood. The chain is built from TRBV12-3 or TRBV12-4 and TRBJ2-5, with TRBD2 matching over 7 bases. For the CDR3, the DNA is TGTGCCAGCAGCCGGATACCTAGCGGCCAAGAGACCCAGTACTTC. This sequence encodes CASSRIPSGQETQYF.